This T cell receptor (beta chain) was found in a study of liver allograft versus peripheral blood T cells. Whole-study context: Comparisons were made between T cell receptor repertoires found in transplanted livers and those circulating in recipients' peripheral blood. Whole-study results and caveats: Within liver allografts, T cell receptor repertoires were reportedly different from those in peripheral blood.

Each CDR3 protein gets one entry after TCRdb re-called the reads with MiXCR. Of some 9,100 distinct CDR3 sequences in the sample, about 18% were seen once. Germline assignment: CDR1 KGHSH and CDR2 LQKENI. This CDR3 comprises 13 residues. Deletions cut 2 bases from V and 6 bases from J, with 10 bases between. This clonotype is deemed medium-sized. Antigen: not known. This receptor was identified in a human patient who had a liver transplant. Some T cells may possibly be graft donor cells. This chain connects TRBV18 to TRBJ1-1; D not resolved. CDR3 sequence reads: CASSPDAIAEAFF. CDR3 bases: TGTGCCAGCTCACCAGACGCCATTGCTGAAGCTTTCTTT.